This entry features one T cell receptor beta chain sequence. The antigen is not known. CDR3 length: 14 amino acids. CDR1 and CDR2 (germline): MNHEY, SVGAGI. V dropped 6 bases and J dropped 7 bases, with 19 bases sitting between them. Assay used: immunoSEQ multiplex PCR; TCRdb lists only in-frame clones, some missing. The table has some 86,000 clones, around 81% seen once. This sample stems from a study of T cell responses to AZD1222 COVID-19 vaccine. Turning to the study itself: Both about-4-week and about-12-week second-dose recipients were combined.

Study conclusions and caveats: There were vaccine-associated CD4 TCRs across spike, dominant at 160-218 and 743-854. The peak T cell response came first, and repertoires were sampled only after it. Among those given AZD1222, only 6 or 7 were seropositive at baseline.

The starting material was peripheral blood, obtained on day 0 of AZD1222 vaccination. This receptor was taken from an adult in good health. The gene calls are TRBV6-5 and TRBJ2-7; a weak D match, TRBD1 (6 bases). The CDR3 sequence is CASRPQGTPSEQYF. CDR3 nucleotides: TGTGCCAGCAGACCACAGGGAACCCCCTCGGAGCAGTACTTC.